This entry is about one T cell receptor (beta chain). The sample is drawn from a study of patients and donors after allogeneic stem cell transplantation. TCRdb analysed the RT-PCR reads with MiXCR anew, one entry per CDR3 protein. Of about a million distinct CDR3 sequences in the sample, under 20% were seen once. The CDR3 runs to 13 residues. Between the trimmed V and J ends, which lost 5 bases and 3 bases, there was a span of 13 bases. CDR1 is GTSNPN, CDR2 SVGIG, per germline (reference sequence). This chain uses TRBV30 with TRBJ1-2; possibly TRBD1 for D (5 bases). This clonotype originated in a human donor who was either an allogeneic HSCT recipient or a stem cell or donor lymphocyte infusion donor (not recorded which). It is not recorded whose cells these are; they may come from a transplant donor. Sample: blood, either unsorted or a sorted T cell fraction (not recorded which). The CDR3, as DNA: TGTGCCTGGGACAGTCTTTTGGACTATGGCTACACCTTC. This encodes CAWDSLLDYGYTF.